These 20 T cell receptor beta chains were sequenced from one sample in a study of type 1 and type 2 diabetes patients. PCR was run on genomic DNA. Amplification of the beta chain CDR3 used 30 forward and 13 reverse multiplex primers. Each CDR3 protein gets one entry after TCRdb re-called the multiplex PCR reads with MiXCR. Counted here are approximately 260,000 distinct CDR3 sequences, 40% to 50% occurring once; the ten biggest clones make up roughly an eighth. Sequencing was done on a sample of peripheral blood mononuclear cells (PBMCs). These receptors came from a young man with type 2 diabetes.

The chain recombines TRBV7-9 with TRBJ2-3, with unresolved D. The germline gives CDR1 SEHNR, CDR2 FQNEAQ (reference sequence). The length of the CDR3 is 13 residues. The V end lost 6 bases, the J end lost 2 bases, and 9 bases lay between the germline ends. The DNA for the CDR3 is TGTGCCAGCAGGACAAGGGTCACAGATACGCAGTATTTT. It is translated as CASRTRVTDTQYF.

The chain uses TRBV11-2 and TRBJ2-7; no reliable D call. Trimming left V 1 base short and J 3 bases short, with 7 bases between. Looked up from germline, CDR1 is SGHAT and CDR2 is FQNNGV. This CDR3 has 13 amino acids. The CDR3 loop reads CASSLGPVYEQYF. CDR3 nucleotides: TGTGCCAGCAGCTTAGGCCCAGTCTACGAGCAGTACTTC.

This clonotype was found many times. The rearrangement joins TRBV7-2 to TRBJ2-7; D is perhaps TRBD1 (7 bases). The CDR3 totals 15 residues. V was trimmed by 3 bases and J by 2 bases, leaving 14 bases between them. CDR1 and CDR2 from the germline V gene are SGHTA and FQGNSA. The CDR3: CASSFRGASPYEQYF. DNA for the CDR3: TGTGCCAGCAGCTTCAGGGGGGCTAGCCCCTACGAGCAGTACTTC.

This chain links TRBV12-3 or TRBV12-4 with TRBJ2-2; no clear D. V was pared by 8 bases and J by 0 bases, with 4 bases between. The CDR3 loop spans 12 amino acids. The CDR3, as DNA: TGTGCCAGCCAAACGAACACCGGGGAGCTGTTTTTT. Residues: CASQTNTGELFF.

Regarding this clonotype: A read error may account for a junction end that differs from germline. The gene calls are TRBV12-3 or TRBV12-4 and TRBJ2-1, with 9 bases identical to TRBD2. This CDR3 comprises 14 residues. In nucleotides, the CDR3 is TGTGCCAGCAGGCCGGGACTAGCTAACAATGGGCAGTTCTTC. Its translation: CASRPGLANNGQFF.

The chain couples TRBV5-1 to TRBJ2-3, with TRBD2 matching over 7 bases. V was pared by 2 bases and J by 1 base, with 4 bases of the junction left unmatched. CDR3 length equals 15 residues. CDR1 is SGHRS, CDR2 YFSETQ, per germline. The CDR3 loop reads CASSFTRGGTDTQYF. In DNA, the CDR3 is TGCGCCAGCAGCTTTACTCGGGGGGGCACAGATACGCAGTATTTT.

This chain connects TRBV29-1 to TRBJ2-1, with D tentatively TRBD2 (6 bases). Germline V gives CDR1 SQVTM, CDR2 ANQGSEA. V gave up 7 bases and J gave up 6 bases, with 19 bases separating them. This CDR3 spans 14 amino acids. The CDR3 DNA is TGCAGCGCCGGAGGGGAATTCCCCACCAATGAGCAGTTCTTC. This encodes CSAGGEFPTNEQFF.

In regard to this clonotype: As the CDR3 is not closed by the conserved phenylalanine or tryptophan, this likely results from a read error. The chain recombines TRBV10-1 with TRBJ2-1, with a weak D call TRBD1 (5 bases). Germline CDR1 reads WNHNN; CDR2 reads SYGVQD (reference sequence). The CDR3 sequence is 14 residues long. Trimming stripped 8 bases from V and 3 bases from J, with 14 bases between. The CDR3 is CASGSSQGYNEQFS. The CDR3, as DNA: TGCGCCAGCGGGTCTTCTCAGGGCTACAATGAGCAGTTCTCC.

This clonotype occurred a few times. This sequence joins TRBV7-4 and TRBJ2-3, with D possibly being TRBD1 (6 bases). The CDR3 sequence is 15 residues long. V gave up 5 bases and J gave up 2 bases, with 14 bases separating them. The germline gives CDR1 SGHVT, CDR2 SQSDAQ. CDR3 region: CASSPNRALTDTQYF. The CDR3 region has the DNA TGTGCCAGCAGCCCAAACAGGGCACTCACAGATACGCAGTATTTT.

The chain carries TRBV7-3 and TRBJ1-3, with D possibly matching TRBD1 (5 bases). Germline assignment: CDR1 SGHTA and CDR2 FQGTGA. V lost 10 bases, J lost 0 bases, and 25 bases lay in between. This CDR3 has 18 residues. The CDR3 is CANSPGGYRLLSGNTIYF. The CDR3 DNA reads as TGTGCCAACTCCCCGGGGGGTTACAGACTTCTCTCTGGAAACACCATATATTTT.

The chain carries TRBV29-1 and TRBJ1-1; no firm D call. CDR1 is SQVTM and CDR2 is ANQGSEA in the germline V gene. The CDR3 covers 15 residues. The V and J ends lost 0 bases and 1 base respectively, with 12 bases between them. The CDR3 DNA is TGCAGCGTTGAAGATTGGGCAGACGAGAACACTGAAGCTTTCTTT. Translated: CSVEDWADENTEAFF.

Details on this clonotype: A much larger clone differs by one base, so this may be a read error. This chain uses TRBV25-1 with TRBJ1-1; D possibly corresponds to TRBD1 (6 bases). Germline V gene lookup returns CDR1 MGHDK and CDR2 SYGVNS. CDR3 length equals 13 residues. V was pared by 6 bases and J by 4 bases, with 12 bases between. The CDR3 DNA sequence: TGTGCCAGCAGCGCGCAGGGGATCACTGAAGCTTTCTTT. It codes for CASSAQGITEAFF. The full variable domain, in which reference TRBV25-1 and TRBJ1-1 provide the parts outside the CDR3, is EADIYQTPRYLVIGTGKKITLECSQTMGHDKMYWYQQDPGMELHLIHYSYGVNSTEKGDLSSESTVSRIRTEHFPLTLESARPSHTSQYLCASSAQGITEAFFGQGTRLTVV.

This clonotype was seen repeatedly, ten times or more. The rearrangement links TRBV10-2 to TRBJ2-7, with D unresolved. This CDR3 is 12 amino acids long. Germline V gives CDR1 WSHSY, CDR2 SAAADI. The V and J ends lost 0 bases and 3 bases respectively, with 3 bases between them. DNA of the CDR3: TGCGCCAGCAGTGAGTCAAACTACGAGCAGTACTTC. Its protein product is CASSESNYEQYF.

The CDR3 protein is CASTQTGVMGQPQHF. The CDR3 DNA reads as TGTGCCAGCACTCAGACAGGAGTAATGGGTCAGCCCCAGCATTTT. The chain couples TRBV2 to TRBJ1-5; possibly TRBD1 for D (6 bases). The CDR3 runs to 15 residues. From germline, CDR1 is SNHLY and CDR2 FYNNEI. V lost 7 bases, J lost 6 bases, and 19 bases lay in between.

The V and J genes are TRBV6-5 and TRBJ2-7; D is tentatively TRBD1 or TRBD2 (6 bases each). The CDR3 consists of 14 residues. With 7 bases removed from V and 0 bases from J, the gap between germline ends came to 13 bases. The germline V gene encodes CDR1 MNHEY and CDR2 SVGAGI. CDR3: CASKRGGSSYEQYF. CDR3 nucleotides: TGTGCCAGCAAACGAGGGGGGTCCTCCTACGAGCAGTACTTC.

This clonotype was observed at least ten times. CDR3 coding DNA: TGTGCCAGCACCAGGGAGAGAGGGGAGCTGTTTTTT. Its protein is CASTRERGELFF. The gene calls are TRBV2 and TRBJ2-2; perhaps D is TRBD1 or TRBD2 (5 bases each). The CDR3 runs 12 residues. Trimming stripped 7 bases from V and 8 bases from J, with 11 bases between. Germline-derived CDR1 and CDR2 are SNHLY and FYNNEI. Drawing the rest from reference TRBV2 and TRBJ2-2, the complete variable domain is EPEVTQTPSHQVTQMGQEVILRCVPISNHLYFYWYRQILGQKVEFLVSFYNNEISEKSEIFDDQFSVERPDGSNFTLKIRSTKLEDSAMYFCASTRERGELFFGEGSRLTVL.

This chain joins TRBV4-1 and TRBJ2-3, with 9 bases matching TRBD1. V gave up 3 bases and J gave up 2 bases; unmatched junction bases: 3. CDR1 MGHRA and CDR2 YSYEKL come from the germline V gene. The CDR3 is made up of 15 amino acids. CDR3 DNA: TGCGCCAGCAGCCACCGGGACAGGGACACAGATACGCAGTATTTT. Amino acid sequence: CASSHRDRDTDTQYF.

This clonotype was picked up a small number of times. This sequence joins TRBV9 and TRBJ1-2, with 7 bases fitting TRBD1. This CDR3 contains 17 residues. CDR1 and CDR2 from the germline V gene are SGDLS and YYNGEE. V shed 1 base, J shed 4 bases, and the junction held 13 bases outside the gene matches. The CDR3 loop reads CASSVLAMGTDSYGYTF. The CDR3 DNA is TGTGCCAGCAGCGTATTGGCAATGGGGACAGACTCCTATGGCTACACCTTC.

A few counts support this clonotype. The CDR3 region is CAWSYGTDQPQHF. The CDR3 nucleotides are TGTGCCTGGAGTTACGGGACAGATCAGCCCCAGCATTTT. The chain links TRBV30 to TRBJ1-5, with 7 bases matching TRBD1. With 2 bases clipped from V and 5 bases from J, the junction kept 3 bases outside the gene matches. The CDR3 is 13 amino acids. CDR1 and CDR2 from the germline V gene are GTSNPN and SVGIG (reference sequence).

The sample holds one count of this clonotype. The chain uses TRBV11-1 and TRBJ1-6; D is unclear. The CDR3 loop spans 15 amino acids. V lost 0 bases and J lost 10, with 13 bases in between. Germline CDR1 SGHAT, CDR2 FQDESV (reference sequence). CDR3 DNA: TGTGCCAGCAGCTTAGCCGGCTCTGGATTCTCACCCCTCCACTTT. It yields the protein CASSLAGSGFSPLHF.